This T cell receptor beta chain stems from a study of T cells after somatic rescue of genetic block. Profiling relied on immunoSEQ multiplex PCR, and the TCRdb table lists in-frame clones only, not all of them. This sample has 12,000 to 15,000 clones, with about two thirds found just once. This clone was seen ten or more times. J gave up 3 bases and V 3 bases, and 8 bases lay outside the gene matches. CDR3 length: 15 residues. The V gene's germline CDR1 is KGHSH and CDR2 LQKENI. The V gene is TRBV18, the J gene TRBJ2-7, with 7 bases lining up with TRBD1. The sample was peripheral blood mononuclear cells (PBMCs). This TCR was sampled from a boy aged 10-17 years. The CDR3 sequence: CASSPSYRGDYEQYF. The CDR3 nucleotides are TGTGCCAGCTCACCTTCCTACAGGGGTGACTACGAGCAGTACTTC.